Listed below are T cell receptor beta chains from one sample, sequenced in a study of T cell repertoires in cytomegalovirus infection. TCRdb reprocessed the reads via MiXCR and lists one record per CDR3 protein. The data show 150,000 to 200,000 distinct CDR3 sequences, roughly 21% seen once. The antigens of these receptors remain unknown. The sequences come from CD8+ T cells from cultured PBMCs, collected from culture after CMV antigen stimulation. Every receptor here comes from a human donor in good health (CMV status not recorded). Some clones in this sample may be carry-over from other donors' samples. Both conserved end residues are part of each CDR3. The order of the fields is CDR3 protein, CDR3 DNA, D gene, V gene, J gene, clone size. The D gene is left open where the match is weak. Only part of the rows carry a size: once, few, many, or a class if the clone is expanded.

CDR3: CASSLQGGSSYNEQFF
DNA: TGTGCCAGCAGTCTACAGGGGGGGAGCTCCTACAATGAGCAGTTCTTC
D: .
V: TRBV12-3/TRBV12-4
J: TRBJ2-1
size: .

CDR3: CASSQDDPAGGLYEQYF
DNA: TGCGCCAGCAGCCAAGATGACCCCGCGGGGGGGCTATACGAGCAGTACTTC
D: TRBD2
V: TRBV4-1
J: TRBJ2-7
size: few

CDR3: CASSPFGNGELFF
DNA: .
D: .
V: TRBV9
J: TRBJ2-2
size: .

CDR3: CASSSDRGISGNTIYF
DNA: TGTGCCAGCAGCTCGGACAGGGGGATCTCTGGAAACACCATATATTTT
D: TRBD1
V: TRBV7-8
J: TRBJ1-3
size: .

CDR3: CASSQTRSLQETQYF
DNA: TGTGCCAGCAGCCAGACCAGGAGTCTCCAAGAGACCCAGTACTTC
D: .
V: TRBV11-2
J: TRBJ2-5
size: .

CDR3: CASSDRERPPLHF
DNA: TGTGCCAGCAGTGACAGGGAGAGGCCACCCCTCCACTTT
D: TRBD1
V: TRBV5-6
J: TRBJ1-6
size: .

CDR3: CASSAWSPSNQPQHF
DNA: TGTGCCAGCAGTGCCTGGTCCCCGAGCAATCAGCCCCAGCATTTT
D: .
V: TRBV6-2/TRBV6-3
J: TRBJ1-5
size: many

CDR3: CSAGERAHGYTF
DNA: TGCAGTGCTGGGGAGAGGGCTCATGGCTACACCTTC
D: .
V: TRBV20-1
J: TRBJ1-2
size: .

CDR3: CASSFGGGDQETQYF
DNA: TGTGCCAGCAGCTTCGGAGGGGGTGATCAAGAGACCCAGTACTTC
D: .
V: TRBV7-2
J: TRBJ2-5
size: few

CDR3: CASSETDRAREQFF
DNA: TGTGCCAGCAGTGAGACGGACAGGGCAAGAGAGCAGTTCTTC
D: TRBD1
V: TRBV12-3/TRBV12-4
J: TRBJ2-1
size: .

CDR3: CASSWTGGSGNTIYF
DNA: TGTGCCAGCAGCTGGACAGGGGGCTCTGGAAACACCATATATTTT
D: TRBD1
V: TRBV7-2
J: TRBJ1-3
size: .

CDR3: CASSYLGYGANVLTF
DNA: TGTGCCAGCAGCTATCTGGGTTATGGGGCCAACGTCCTGACTTTC
D: .
V: TRBV7-2
J: TRBJ2-6
size: .

CDR3: CAGSSAGNGNQPQHF
DNA: TGTGCCGGAAGTTCCGCAGGGAATGGCAATCAGCCCCAGCATTTT
D: .
V: TRBV7-9
J: TRBJ1-5
size: few

CDR3: CAISVGEVDTEAFF
DNA: TGTGCCATCAGTGTCGGGGAGGTTGACACTGAAGCTTTCTTT
D: .
V: TRBV10-3
J: TRBJ1-1
size: .

CDR3: CASSGQPKVTGELFF
DNA: TGTGCCAGCAGCGGACAGCCGAAGGTCACCGGGGAGCTGTTTTTT
D: .
V: TRBV7-8
J: TRBJ2-2
size: few

CDR3: CACSGRSSGSTDTQYF
DNA: TGTGCCTGCAGTGGTCGATCTAGCGGGAGTACAGATACGCAGTATTTT
D: TRBD2
V: TRBV7-9
J: TRBJ2-3
size: .

CDR3: CASKSEGKETQYF
DNA: TGTGCCAGCAAGTCAGAGGGAAAAGAGACCCAGTACTTC
D: .
V: TRBV2
J: TRBJ2-5
size: .

CDR3: CASSRTSGGPNTGELFF
DNA: TGTGCCAGCAGCCGGACTAGCGGGGGCCCGAACACCGGGGAGCTGTTTTTT
D: TRBD2
V: TRBV5-6
J: TRBJ2-2
size: .

CDR3: CASSVGQGAQPQHF
DNA: TGTGCCAGCAGTGTGGGGCAGGGGGCCCAGCCCCAGCATTTT
D: TRBD1
V: TRBV2
J: TRBJ1-5
size: many

CDR3: CASSGATPYGYTF
DNA: TGTGCCTCCTCTGGGGCTACACCTTATGGCTACACCTTC
D: .
V: TRBV27
J: TRBJ1-2
size: many

CDR3: CASSLARTEYEQYF
DNA: TGTGCCAGCAGCTTGGCTCGGACAGAATACGAGCAGTACTTC
D: .
V: TRBV7-2
J: TRBJ2-7
size: .

CDR3: CASSLYSILAGEGNEQFF
DNA: TGTGCCAGCAGCTTATACTCCATACTAGCGGGGGAGGGCAATGAGCAGTTCTTC
D: TRBD2
V: TRBV7-8
J: TRBJ2-1
size: few

CDR3: CSVEDGFNQPQHF
DNA: TGCAGCGTTGAGGACGGATTCAATCAGCCCCAGCATTTT
D: .
V: TRBV29-1
J: TRBJ1-5
size: few

CDR3: CASSQDRSQGSPLHF
DNA: TGCGCCAGCAGCCAAGATCGAAGCCAAGGTTCACCCCTCCACTTT
D: .
V: TRBV4-1
J: TRBJ1-6
size: .

CDR3: CASSPLGGAGATWTQYF
DNA: TGTGCCAGCAGCCCCCTTGGGGGAGCGGGGGCTACGTGGACCCAGTACTTC
D: TRBD2
V: TRBV11-2
J: TRBJ2-5
size: .

CDR3: CASSLDGLATNEQFF
DNA: TGTGCCAGCAGCTTAGACGGACTAGCGACCAATGAGCAGTTCTTC
D: TRBD2
V: TRBV13
J: TRBJ2-1
size: .

CDR3: CASSLNRGRSTEAFF
DNA: TGTGCCAGCAGTCTAAACAGGGGGCGGTCTACTGAAGCTTTCTTT
D: TRBD1
V: TRBV6-2/TRBV6-3
J: TRBJ1-1
size: few

CDR3: CASSQFSLWRGDAYEQYF
DNA: TGCGCCAGCAGCCAATTCTCCCTGTGGCGGGGGGACGCCTACGAGCAGTACTTC
D: TRBD2
V: TRBV4-1
J: TRBJ2-7
size: many

CDR3: CASSQDPGRNSPLHF
DNA: TGCGCCAGCAGCCAAGATCCAGGGAGGAATTCACCCCTCCACTTT
D: .
V: TRBV4-3
J: TRBJ1-6
size: .

CDR3: CASSLGGVWHEQYF
DNA: TGTGCCAGCAGTTTAGGGGGGGTCTGGCACGAGCAGTACTTC
D: .
V: TRBV12-3/TRBV12-4
J: TRBJ2-7
size: few

CDR3: CASRTSGNTGELFF
DNA: TGTGCCAGCAGGACTTCCGGGAACACCGGGGAGCTGTTTTTT
D: .
V: TRBV7-3
J: TRBJ2-2
size: few

CDR3: CASSYSKTGIPNYNEQFF
DNA: TGTGCCAGCAGTTACTCGAAAACCGGGATCCCAAACTACAATGAGCAGTTCTTC
D: .
V: TRBV6-6
J: TRBJ2-1
size: .

CDR3: CASSQDRGQGAYEQYF
DNA: TGCGCCAGCAGCCAAGATCGGGGACAGGGGGCCTACGAGCAGTACTTC
D: TRBD1
V: TRBV4-3
J: TRBJ2-7
size: .

CDR3: CASSVGLAYEQYF
DNA: TGTGCTAGCAGCGTCGGACTAGCGTACGAGCAGTACTTC
D: TRBD2
V: TRBV7-7
J: TRBJ2-7
size: .

CDR3: CASSLSDRGAFF
DNA: TGTGCCAGCAGTTTATCGGACCGGGGAGCTTTCTTT
D: .
V: TRBV12-3/TRBV12-4
J: TRBJ1-1
size: .

CDR3: CASEHERTTYLSSYNEQFF
DNA: TGTGCCAGCGAACACGAGAGGACTACCTACCTGAGCTCCTACAATGAGCAGTTCTTC
D: .
V: TRBV6-6
J: TRBJ2-1
size: once

CDR3: CASSKTTVTEAFF
DNA: TGTGCCAGTAGTAAGACAACGGTCACTGAAGCTTTCTTT
D: .
V: TRBV19
J: TRBJ1-1
size: .

CDR3: CASSLWVRERAFF
DNA: TGTGCCAGCAGTTTATGGGTCAGGGAGCGAGCTTTCTTT
D: .
V: TRBV12-3/TRBV12-4
J: TRBJ1-1
size: few

CDR3: CASSSYQGGMRPQHF
DNA: TGTGCCAGCAGCTCCTACCAGGGGGGGATGAGGCCCCAGCATTTT
D: TRBD1
V: TRBV7-8
J: TRBJ1-5
size: .

CDR3: CASSPGQKGHEQFF
DNA: TGTGCCAGCAGCCCCGGACAGAAGGGCCATGAGCAGTTCTTC
D: .
V: TRBV7-2
J: TRBJ2-1
size: .

CDR3: CASSQKGGGMNTEAFF
DNA: TGTGCCAGCAGCCAAAAAGGGGGCGGGATGAACACTGAAGCTTTCTTT
D: TRBD1
V: TRBV3-1
J: TRBJ1-1
size: .

CDR3: CASTPWPGQGHQPQHF
DNA: TGTGCCAGCACCCCCTGGCCGGGACAGGGACATCAGCCCCAGCATTTT
D: TRBD1
V: TRBV6-2/TRBV6-3
J: TRBJ1-5
size: .

CDR3: CASSLGDRYYEQYF
DNA: TGTGCCAGCAGCTTAGGGGACAGATACTACGAGCAGTACTTC
D: TRBD1
V: TRBV7-9
J: TRBJ2-7
size: few